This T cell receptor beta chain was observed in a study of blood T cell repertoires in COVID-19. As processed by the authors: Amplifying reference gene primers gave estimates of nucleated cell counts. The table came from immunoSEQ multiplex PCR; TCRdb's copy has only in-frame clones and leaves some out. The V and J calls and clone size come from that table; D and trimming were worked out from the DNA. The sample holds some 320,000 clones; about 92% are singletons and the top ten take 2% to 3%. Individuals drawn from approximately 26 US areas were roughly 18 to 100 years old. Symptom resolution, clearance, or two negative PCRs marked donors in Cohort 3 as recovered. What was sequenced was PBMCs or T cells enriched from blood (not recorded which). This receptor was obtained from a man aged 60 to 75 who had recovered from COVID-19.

The CDR3 is CASSQSGFTEAFF. CDR3 DNA sequence: TGTGCCAGCAGCCAGTCAGGGTTCACTGAAGCTTTCTTT. V and J are TRBV12-3 or TRBV12-4 and TRBJ1-1, with D perhaps TRBD1 (5 bases). The CDR3 covers 13 residues. V shed 6 bases and J shed 4 bases, with 12 bases lying between them.